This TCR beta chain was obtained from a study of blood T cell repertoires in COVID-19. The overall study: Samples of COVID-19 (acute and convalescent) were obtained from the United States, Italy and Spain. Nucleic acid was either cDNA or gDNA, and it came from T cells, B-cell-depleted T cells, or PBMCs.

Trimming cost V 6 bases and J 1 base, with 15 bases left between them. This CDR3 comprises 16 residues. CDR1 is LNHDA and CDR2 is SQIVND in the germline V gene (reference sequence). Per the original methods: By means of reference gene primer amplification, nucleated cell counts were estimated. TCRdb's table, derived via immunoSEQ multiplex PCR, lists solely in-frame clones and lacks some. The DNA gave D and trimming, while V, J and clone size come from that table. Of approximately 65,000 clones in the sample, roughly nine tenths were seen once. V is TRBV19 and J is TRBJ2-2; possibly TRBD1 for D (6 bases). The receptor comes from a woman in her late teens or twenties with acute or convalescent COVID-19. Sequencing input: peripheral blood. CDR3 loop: CASSPRGHQNTGELFF. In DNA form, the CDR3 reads TGTGCCAGTAGCCCTCGGGGACACCAGAACACCGGGGAGCTGTTTTTT.